This T cell receptor (beta chain) was sequenced for a study of blood T cell repertoires in COVID-19. Whole-study context: The United States, Italy and Spain supplied acute and convalescent COVID-19 samples. The cDNA or gDNA used as material had been derived from T cells, B-cell-depleted T cells, or PBMCs.

Original analysis: Amplification of reference gene primers was used by the study to estimate nucleated cell counts. Libraries were prepared by immunoSEQ multiplex PCR; TCRdb keeps only in-frame clonotypes and omits some of them. The V and J calls and clone size were taken over from that table, and D and trimming were inferred from the DNA. The repertoire holds about 110,000 clones, with about 70% as singletons. The CDR3 spans 13 residues. The V end lost 6 bases, the J end lost 7 bases, and 13 bases lay between the germline ends. Germline V gene data show CDR1 as KGHSH and CDR2 as LQKENI. V usage is TRBV18 and J usage is TRBJ1-5, with D uncertain. The sequence was obtained from a woman aged 55-70 years with acute or convalescent COVID-19. The specimen was peripheral blood. The CDR3 DNA is TGTGCCAGCTCCCCCCGGGGAAGACAGCCCCAGCATTTT. This translates into CASSPRGRQPQHF.